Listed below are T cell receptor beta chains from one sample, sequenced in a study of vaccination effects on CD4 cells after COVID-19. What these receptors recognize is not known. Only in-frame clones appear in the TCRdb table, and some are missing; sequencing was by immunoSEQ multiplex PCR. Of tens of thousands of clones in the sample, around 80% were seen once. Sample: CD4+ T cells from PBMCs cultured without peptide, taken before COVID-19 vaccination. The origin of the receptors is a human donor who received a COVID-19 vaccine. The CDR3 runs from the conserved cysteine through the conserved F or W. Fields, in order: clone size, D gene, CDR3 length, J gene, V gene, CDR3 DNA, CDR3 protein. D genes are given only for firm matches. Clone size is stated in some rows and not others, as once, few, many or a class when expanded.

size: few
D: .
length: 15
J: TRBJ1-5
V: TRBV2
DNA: TGTGCCAGCAGTATGGACAGTTTGGGGAATCAGCCCCAGCATTTT
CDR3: CASSMDSLGNQPQHF

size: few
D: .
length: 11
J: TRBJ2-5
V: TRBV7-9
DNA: TGTGCCAGCAGCTTATACGAGACCCAGTACTTC
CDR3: CASSLYETQYF

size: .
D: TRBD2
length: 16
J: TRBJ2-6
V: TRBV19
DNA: TGTGCCAGTAGTAGGGACGGGGGGTCTGGGGCCAACGTCCTGACTTTC
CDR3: CASSRDGGSGANVLTF

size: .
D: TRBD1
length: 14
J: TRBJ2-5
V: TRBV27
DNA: TGTGCCAGCAGTCCCGGGACAGGGGGAGAGACCCAGTACTTC
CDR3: CASSPGTGGETQYF

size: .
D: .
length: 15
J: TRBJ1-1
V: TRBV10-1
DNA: TGCGCCAGCAGTGAGGGGGGGCGCGTGAACACTGAAGCTTTCTTT
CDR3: CASSEGGRVNTEAFF

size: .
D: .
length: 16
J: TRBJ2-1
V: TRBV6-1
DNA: TGTGCCAGCAGTGATAGAAGGGTTTCGTCCTACAATGAGCAGTTCTTC
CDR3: CASSDRRVSSYNEQFF

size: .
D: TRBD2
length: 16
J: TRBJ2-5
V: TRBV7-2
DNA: TGTGCCAGCAGCTGGGCGACGGGGGGATTGGGGGAGACCCAGTACTTC
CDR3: CASSWATGGLGETQYF

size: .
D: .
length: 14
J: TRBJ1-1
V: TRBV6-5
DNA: TGTGCCAGCAGGACGGGACTTTCGGGCACTGAAGCTTTCTTT
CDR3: CASRTGLSGTEAFF

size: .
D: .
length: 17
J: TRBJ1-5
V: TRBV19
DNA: TGTGCCAGTATAAGGACCGGGGGGCCGGGTAGCAATCAGCCCCAGCATTTT
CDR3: CASIRTGGPGSNQPQHF

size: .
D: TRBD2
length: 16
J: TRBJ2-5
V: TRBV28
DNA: TGTGCCAGCAGGACTAGCGGGGGGGAAGCTGTTGAGACCCAGTACTTC
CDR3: CASRTSGGEAVETQYF